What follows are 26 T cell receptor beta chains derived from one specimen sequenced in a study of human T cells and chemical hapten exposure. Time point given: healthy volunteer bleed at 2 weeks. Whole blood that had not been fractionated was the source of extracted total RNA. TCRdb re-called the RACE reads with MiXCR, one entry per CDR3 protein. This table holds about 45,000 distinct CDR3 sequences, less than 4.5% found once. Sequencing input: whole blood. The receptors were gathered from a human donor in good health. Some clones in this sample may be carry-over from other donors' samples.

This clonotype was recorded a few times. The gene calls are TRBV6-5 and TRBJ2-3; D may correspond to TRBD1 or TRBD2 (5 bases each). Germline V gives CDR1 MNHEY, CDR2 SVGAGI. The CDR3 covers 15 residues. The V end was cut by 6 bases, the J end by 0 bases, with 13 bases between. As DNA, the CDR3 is TGTGCCAGCAGCCCCCGGGACCCTAGCACAGATACGCAGTATTTT. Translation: CASSPRDPSTDTQYF.

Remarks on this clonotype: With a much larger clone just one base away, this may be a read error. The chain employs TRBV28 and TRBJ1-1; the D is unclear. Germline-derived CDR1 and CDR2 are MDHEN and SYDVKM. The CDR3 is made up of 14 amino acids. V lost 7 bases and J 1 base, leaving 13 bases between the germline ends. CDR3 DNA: TGTGCCAGCATCGCCCGTACGCCGAACACTGAAGCTTTCTTT. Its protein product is CASIARTPNTEAFF. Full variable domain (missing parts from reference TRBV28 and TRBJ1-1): DVKVTQSSRYLVKRTGEKVFLECVQDMDHENMFWYRQDPGLGLRLIYFSYDVKMKEKGDIPEGYSVSREKKERFSLILESASTNQTSMYLCASIARTPNTEAFFGQGTRLTVV.

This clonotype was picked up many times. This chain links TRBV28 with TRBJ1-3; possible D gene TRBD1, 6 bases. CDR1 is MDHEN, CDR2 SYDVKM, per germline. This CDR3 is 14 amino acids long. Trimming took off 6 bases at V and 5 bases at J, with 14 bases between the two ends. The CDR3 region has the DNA TGTGCCAGCAGAAGCGGCGGGACAAGAAACACCATATATTTT. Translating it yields CASRSGGTRNTIYF.

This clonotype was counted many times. As DNA, the CDR3 is TGCAGCGTGGGACTTGGGGGAGTGAACACTGAAGCTTTCTTT. Its protein is CSVGLGGVNTEAFF. The rearrangement uses TRBV29-1 and TRBJ1-1; D possibly corresponds to TRBD1 (5 bases). Trimming took 6 bases from V and 0 from J, leaving 14 bases between them. Germline-derived CDR1 and CDR2 are SQVTM and ANQGSEA. The CDR3 consists of 14 residues. Variable domain in full (rest from reference TRBV29-1 and TRBJ1-1): SAVISQKPSRDICQRGTSLTIQCQVDSQVTMMFWYRQQPGQSLTLIATANQGSEATYESGFVIDKFPISRPNLTFSTLTVSNMSPEDSSIYLCSVGLGGVNTEAFFGQGTRLTVV.

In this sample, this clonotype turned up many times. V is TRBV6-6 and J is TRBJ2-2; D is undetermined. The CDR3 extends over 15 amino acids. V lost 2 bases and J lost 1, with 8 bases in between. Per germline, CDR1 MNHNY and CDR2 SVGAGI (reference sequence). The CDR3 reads CASSYTLGNTGELFF. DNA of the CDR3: TGTGCCAGCAGTTACACTCTCGGGAACACCGGGGAGCTGTTTTTT.

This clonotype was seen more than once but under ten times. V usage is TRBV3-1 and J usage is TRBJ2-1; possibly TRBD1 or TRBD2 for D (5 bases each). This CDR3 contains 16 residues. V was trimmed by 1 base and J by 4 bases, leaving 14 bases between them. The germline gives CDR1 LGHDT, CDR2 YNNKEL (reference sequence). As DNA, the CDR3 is TGTGCCAGCAGCCAAGCCGGGACCCAACTATACAATGAGCAGTTCTTC. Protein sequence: CASSQAGTQLYNEQFF.

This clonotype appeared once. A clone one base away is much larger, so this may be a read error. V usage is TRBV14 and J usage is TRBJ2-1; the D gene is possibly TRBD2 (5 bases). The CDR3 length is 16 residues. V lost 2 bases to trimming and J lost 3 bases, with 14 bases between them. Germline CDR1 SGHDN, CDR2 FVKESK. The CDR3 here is CASSQLGRADYNEQFF. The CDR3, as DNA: TGTGCCAGCAGCCAATTAGGACGAGCGGACTACAATGAGCAGTTCTTC.

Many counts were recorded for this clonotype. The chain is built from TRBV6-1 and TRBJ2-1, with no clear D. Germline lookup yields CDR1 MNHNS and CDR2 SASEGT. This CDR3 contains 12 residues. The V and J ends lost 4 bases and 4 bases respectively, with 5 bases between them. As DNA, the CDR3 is TGTGCCAGCAGTGTGTCTTACAATGAGCAGTTCTTC. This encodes CASSVSYNEQFF.

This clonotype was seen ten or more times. Here the CDR3 reads CASRGVQPYEQYF. The CDR3, as DNA: TGCGCCAGCAGGGGGGTACAACCTTACGAGCAGTACTTC. The rearrangement links TRBV5-1 to TRBJ2-7, with D possibly called TRBD1 or TRBD2 (5 bases each). The germline V gene has CDR1 SGHRS and CDR2 YFSETQ. Trimming left V 5 bases short and J 4 bases short, with 13 bases between. The CDR3 sequence is 13 residues long.

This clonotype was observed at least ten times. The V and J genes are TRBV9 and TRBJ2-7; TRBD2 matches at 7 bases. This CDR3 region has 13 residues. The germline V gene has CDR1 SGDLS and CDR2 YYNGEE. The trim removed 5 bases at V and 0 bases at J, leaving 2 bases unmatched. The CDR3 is CASSSGYSYEQYF. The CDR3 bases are TGTGCCAGCAGTAGCGGGTACTCCTACGAGCAGTACTTC.

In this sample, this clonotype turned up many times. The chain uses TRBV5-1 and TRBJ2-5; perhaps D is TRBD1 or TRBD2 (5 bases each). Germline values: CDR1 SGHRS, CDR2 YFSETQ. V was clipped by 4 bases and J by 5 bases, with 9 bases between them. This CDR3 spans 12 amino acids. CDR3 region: CASSPEGETQYF. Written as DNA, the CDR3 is TGCGCCAGCAGCCCCGAGGGGGAGACCCAGTACTTC.

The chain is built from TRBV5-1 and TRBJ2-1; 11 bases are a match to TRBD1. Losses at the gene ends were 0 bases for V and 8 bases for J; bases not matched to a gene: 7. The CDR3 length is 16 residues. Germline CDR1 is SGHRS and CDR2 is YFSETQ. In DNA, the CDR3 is TGCGCCAGCAGCTTGGCCGGGACAGGGGGTATGGATGAGCAGTTCTTC. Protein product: CASSLAGTGGMDEQFF.

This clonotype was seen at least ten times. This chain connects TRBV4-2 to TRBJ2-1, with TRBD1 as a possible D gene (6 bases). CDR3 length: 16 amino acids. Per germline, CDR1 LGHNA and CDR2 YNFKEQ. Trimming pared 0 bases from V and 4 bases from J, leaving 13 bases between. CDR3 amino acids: CASSQEQRQAYNEQFF. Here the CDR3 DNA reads TGTGCCAGCAGCCAAGAGCAGAGACAGGCTTACAATGAGCAGTTCTTC.

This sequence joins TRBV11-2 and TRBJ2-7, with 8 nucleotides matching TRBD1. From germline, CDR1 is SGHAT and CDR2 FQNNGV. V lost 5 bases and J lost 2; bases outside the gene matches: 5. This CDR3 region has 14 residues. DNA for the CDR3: TGTGCCAGCAGCCCTATCAGGGGGCCCTACGAGCAGTACTTC. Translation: CASSPIRGPYEQYF.

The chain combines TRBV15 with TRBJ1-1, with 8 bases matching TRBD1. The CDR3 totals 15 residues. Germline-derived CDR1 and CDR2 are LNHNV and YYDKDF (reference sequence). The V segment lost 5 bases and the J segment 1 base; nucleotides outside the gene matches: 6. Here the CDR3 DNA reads TGTGCCACCAGCCATACCGACAGGGGGAACACTGAAGCTTTCTTT. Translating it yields CATSHTDRGNTEAFF.

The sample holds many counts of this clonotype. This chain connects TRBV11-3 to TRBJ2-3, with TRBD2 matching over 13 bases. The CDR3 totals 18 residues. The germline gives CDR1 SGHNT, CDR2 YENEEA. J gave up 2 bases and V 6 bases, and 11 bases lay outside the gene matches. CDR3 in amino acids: CASSSGFGTSGATDTQYF. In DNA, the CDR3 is TGTGCCAGCAGTTCAGGCTTTGGGACTAGCGGGGCCACAGATACGCAGTATTTT.

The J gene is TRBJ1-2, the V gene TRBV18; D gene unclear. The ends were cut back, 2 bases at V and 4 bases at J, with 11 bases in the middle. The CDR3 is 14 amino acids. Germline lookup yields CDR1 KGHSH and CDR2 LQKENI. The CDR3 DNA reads TGTGCCAGCTCACCAACAACCAGCAGCTATGGCTACACCTTC. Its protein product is CASSPTTSSYGYTF.

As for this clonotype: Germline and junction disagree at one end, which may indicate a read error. In DNA, the CDR3 is TGCAGCGTATCAATTGGGACTAGCTCCTTCGAGCTGTACTTC. It is translated as CSVSIGTSSFELYF. The rearrangement joins TRBV29-1 to TRBJ2-7; 9 positions agree with TRBD2. The CDR3 runs to 14 residues. Per the germline V gene, CDR1 is SQVTM and CDR2 is ANQGSEA.

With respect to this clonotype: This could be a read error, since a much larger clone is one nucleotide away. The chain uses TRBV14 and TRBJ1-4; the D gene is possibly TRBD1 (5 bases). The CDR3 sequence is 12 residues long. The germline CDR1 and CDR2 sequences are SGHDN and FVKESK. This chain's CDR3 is CASRRGSGKQFF. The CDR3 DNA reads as TGTGCCAGCAGGCGGGGGTCGGGGAAACAGTTTTTT.

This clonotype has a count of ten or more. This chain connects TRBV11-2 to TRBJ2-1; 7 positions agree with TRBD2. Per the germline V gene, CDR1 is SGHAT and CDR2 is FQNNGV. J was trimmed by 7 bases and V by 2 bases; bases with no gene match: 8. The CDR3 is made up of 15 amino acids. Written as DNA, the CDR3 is TGTGCCAGCAGCTTAATCCGCGGGAGTGCGAATGAGCAGTTCTTC. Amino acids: CASSLIRGSANEQFF.

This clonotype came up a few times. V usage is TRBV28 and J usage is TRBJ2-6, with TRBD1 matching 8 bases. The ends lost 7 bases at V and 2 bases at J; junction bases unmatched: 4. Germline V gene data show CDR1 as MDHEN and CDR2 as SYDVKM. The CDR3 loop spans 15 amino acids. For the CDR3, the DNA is TGTGCCAGCACCCCAGGGGGCGCTGGGGCCAACGTCCTGACTTTC. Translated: CASTPGGAGANVLTF.

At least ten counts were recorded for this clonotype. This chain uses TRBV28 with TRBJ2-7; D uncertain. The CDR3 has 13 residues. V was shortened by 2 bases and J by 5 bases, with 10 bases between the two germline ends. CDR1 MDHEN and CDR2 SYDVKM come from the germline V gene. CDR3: CASSLVRDDEQYF. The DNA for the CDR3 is TGTGCCAGCAGTTTAGTTCGCGACGACGAGCAGTACTTC.

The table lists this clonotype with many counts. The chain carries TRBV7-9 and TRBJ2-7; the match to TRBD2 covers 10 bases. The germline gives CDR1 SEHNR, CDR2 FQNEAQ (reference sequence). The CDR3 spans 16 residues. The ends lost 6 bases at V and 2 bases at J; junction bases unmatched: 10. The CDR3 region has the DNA TGTGCCAGCAGTCCACCCACTAGCGGGGCCCCCTACGAGCAGTACTTC. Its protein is CASSPPTSGAPYEQYF. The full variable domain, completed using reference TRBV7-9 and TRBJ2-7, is DTGVSQNPRHKITKRGQNVTFRCDPISEHNRLYWYRQTLGQGPEFLTYFQNEAQLEKSRLLSDRFSAERPKGSFSTLEIQRTEQGDSAMYLCASSPPTSGAPYEQYFGPGTRLTVT.

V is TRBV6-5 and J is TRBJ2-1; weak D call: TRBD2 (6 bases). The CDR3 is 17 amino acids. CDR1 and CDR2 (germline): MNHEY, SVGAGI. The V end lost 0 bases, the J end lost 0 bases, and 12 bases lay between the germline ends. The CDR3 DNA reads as TGTGCCAGCAGTTACTCGGAGGGGCCGAGCTCCTACAATGAGCAGTTCTTC. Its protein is CASSYSEGPSSYNEQFF.

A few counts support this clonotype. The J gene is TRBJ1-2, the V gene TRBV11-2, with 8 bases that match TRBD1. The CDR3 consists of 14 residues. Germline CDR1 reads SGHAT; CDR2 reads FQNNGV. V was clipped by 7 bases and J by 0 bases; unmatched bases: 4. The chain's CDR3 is CASNGQGANYGYTF. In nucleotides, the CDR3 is TGTGCCAGCAACGGACAGGGAGCTAACTATGGCTACACCTTC. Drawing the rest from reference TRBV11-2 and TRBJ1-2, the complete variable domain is EAGVAQSPRYKIIEKRQSVAFWCNPISGHATLYWYQQILGQGPKLLIQFQNNGVVDDSQLPKDRFSAERLKGVDSTLKIQPAKLEDSAVYLCASNGQGANYGYTFGSGTRLTVV.

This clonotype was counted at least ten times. For the CDR3, the DNA is TGTGCCAGCAGTCCCCACAGCAACGGCTACACCTTC. Translating gives CASSPHSNGYTF. This sequence joins TRBV28 and TRBJ1-2; D gene unclear. CDR3 size: 12 residues. With 5 bases removed from V and 8 bases from J, the gap between germline ends came to 12 bases. Germline CDR1 is MDHEN and CDR2 is SYDVKM.